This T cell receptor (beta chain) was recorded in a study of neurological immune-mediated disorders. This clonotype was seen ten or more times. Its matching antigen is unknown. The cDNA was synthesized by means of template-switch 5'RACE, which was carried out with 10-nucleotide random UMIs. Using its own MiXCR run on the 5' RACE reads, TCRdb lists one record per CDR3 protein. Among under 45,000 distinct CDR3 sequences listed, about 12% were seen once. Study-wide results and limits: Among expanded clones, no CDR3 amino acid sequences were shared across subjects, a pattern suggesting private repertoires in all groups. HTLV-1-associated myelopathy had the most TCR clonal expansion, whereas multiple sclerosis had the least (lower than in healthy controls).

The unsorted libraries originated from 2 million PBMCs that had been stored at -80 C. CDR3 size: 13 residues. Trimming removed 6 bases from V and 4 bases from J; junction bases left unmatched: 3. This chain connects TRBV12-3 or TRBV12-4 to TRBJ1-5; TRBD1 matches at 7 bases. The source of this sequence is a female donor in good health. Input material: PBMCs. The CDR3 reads CASSLGQNQPQHF. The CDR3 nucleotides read TGTGCCAGCAGCCTGGGACAGAATCAGCCCCAGCATTTT.